Listed below are T cell receptor beta chains from one sample, sequenced in a study of blood T cell repertoires in COVID-19. Assay: immunoSEQ multiplex PCR; the TCRdb copy retains only in-frame clones and omits some. The sample shows 250,000 to 300,000 clones, approximately 86% of them seen only once. Material for sequencing was peripheral blood. The receptors were sampled from a woman aged 45-60 years who had recovered from COVID-19. CDR3s include the opening cysteine and the closing phenylalanine or tryptophan. D genes are given only for firm matches. Part of the rows lack a size; the others show once, few, many or a class for expanded clones.

v_gene,abundance,d_gene,j_gene,CDR3nt,CDR3aa
TRBV19,few,NA,TRBJ1-1,TGTGCCAGTAGTATAGCCAGGGTAGACACTGAAGCTTTCTTT,CASSIARVDTEAFF
TRBV6-5,NA,NA,TRBJ1-1,TGTGCCAGCAGTTACTCCGGGGGTGAAGCTTTCTTT,CASSYSGGEAFF
TRBV6-6,NA,NA,TRBJ2-7,TGTGCCAGCAGTTACGGAGGGGCCCTAAACTTC,CASSYGGALNF
TRBV27,few,TRBD2,TRBJ2-7,TGTGCCAGCAGTCCGCGACTAGCGGGAGTTGGGGAGCAGTACTTC,CASSPRLAGVGEQYF
TRBV30,once,TRBD1,TRBJ2-3,TGTGCCTGGAGTCCAATTAGACGGGACAGGCGCACAGATACGCAGTATTTT,CAWSPIRRDRRTDTQYF
TRBV5-6,NA,NA,TRBJ2-1,TGTGCCAGCAGCTTCCGGTCTGAGCAGTTCTTC,CASSFRSEQFF
TRBV9,NA,NA,TRBJ1-4,TGTGCCAGCAGCCCCGGGGACATTCCAACTAATGAAAAACTGTTTTTT,CASSPGDIPTNEKLFF
TRBV18,NA,TRBD2,TRBJ2-7,TGTGCCAGCTCATCGCTGTCTAGCGGCCTCAGCTCCTACGAGCAGTACTTC,CASSSLSSGLSSYEQYF
TRBV4-3,NA,TRBD1,TRBJ1-2,TGCGCCAGCAGCCCCCGGGACAGGCAGTATGGCTACACCTTC,CASSPRDRQYGYTF
TRBV25-1,NA,TRBD1,TRBJ1-2,TGTGCCAGCAGTTCCCAAGGAGGGACAGGGGGCTATGGCTACACCTTC,CASSSQGGTGGYGYTF
TRBV30,NA,TRBD2,TRBJ2-3,TGTGCCTGGAGAGCCCGGGGGGGCCCAGATACGCAGTATTTT,CAWRARGGPDTQYF
TRBV7-2,NA,NA,TRBJ2-5,TGTGCCAGCAGCCCCCGACAGTCCCAGGGAGAGACCCAGTACTTC,CASSPRQSQGETQYF
TRBV12-3/TRBV12-4,NA,NA,TRBJ2-7,TGTGCCAGCAGTTTATCCCCTTCCTACGAGCAGTACTTC,CASSLSPSYEQYF
TRBV7-9,NA,NA,TRBJ2-7,TGTGCCAGCAGCGAGCGCCGCGACGGGGACGAGCAGTACTTC,CASSERRDGDEQYF